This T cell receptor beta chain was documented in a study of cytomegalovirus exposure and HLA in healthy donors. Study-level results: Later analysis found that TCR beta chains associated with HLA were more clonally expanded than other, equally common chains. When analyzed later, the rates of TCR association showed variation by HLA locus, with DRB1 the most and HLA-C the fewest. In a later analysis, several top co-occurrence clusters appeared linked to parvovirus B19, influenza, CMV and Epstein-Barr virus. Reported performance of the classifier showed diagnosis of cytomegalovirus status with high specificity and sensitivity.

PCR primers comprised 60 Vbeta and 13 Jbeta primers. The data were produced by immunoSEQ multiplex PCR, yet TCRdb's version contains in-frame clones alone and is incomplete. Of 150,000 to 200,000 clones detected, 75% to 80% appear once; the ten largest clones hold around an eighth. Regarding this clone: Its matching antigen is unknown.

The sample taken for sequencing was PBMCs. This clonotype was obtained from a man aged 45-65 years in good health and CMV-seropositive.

Here the CDR3 reads CAWSVRGGELFF. CDR3 coding DNA: TGTGCCTGGAGTGTACGAGGAGGGGAGCTGTTTTTT. The chain carries TRBV30 and TRBJ2-2; D is uncertain. V gave up 0 bases and J gave up 8 bases, with 7 bases separating them. This CDR3 has 12 amino acids. Germline lookup yields CDR1 GTSNPN and CDR2 SVGIG (reference sequence).